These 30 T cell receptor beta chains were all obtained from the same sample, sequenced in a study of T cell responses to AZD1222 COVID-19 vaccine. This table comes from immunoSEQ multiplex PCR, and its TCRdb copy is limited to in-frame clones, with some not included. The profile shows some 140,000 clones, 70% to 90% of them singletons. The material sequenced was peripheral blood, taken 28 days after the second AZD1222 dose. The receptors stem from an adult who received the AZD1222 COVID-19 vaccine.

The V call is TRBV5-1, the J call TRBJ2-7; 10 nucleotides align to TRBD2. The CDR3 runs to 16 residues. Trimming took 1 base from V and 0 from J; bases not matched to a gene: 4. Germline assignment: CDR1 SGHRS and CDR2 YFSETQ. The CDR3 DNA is TGCGCCAGCAGCTTGAGCGGGAGGGGTAGCTCCTACGAGCAGTACTTC. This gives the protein CASSLSGRGSSYEQYF.

The CDR3 DNA sequence: TGTGCCAGCAGTGAGGGGGCGAATCAGCCCCAGCATTTT. Its protein is CASSEGANQPQHF. This rearrangement joins TRBV2 to TRBJ1-5; D might be TRBD1 (6 bases). Germline CDR1 SNHLY, CDR2 FYNNEI. The CDR3 runs 13 residues. The V end was cut by 3 bases, the J end by 4 bases, with 7 bases between.

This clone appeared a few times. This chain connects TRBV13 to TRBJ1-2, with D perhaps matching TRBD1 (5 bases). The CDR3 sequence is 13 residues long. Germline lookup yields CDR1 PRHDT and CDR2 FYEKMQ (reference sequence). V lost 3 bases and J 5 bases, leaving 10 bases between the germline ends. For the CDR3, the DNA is TGTGCCAGCAGCTTGGGGGAGGAGTATGGCTACACCTTC. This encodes CASSLGEEYGYTF.

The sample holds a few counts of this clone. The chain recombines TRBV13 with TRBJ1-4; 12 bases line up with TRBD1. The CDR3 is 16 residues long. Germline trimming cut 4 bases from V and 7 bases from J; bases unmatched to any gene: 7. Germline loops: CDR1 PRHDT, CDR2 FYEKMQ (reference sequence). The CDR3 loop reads CASSSTGTGGCEKLFF. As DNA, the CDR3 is TGTGCCAGCAGCTCAACCGGGACAGGGGGCTGTGAAAAACTGTTTTTT.

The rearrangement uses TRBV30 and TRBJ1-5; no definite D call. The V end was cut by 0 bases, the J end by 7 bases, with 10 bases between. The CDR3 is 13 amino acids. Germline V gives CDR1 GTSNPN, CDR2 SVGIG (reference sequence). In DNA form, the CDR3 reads TGTGCCTGGAGTGTAGCAGGAGGACAGCCCCAGCATTTT. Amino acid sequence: CAWSVAGGQPQHF.

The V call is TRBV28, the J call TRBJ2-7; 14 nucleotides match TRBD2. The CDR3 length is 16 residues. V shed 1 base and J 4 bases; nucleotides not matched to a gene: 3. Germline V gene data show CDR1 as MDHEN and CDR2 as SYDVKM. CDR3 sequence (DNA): TGTGCCAGCAGTTTATACGGGACTAGCGGGAGTTACGAGCAGTACTTC. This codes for CASSLYGTSGSYEQYF.

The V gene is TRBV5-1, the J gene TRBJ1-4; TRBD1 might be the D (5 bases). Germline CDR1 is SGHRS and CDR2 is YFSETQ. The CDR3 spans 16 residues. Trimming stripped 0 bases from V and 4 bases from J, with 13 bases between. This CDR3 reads CASSLATDTYNEKLFF. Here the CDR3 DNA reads TGCGCCAGCAGCTTGGCCACGGACACCTATAATGAAAAACTGTTTTTT.

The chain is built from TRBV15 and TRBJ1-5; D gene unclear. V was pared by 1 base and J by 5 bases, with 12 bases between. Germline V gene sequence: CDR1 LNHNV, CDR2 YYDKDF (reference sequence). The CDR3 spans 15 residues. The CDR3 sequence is CATSRAPARDQPQHF. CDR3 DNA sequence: TGTGCCACCAGCAGAGCTCCCGCGCGAGATCAGCCCCAGCATTTT.

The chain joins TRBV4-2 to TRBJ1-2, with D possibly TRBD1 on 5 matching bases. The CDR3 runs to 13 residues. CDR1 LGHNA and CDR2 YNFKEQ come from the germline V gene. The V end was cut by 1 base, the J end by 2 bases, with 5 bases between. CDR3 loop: CASSQAGNYGYTF. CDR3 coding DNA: TGTGCCAGCAGCCAAGCAGGGAACTATGGCTACACCTTC.

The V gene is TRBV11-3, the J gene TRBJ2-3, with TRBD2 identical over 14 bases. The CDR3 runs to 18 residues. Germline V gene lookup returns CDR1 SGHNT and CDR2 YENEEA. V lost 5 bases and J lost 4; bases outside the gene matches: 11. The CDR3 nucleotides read TGTGCCAGCAGCGCGGGGACTAGCGGGGGTTATGGGGCAGATACGCAGTATTTT. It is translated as CASSAGTSGGYGADTQYF.

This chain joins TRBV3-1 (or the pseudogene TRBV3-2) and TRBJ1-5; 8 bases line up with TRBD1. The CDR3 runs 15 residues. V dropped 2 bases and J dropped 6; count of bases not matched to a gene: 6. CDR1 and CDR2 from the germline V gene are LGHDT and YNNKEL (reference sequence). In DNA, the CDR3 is TGTGCCAGCAGCCAACAGGGGGCGGGGGGTCAGCCCCAGCATTTT. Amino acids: CASSQQGAGGQPQHF.

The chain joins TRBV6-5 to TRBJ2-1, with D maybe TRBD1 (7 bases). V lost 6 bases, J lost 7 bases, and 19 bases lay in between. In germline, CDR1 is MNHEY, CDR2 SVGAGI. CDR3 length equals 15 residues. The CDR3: CASSYAGGSWNEQFF. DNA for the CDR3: TGTGCCAGCAGCTATGCAGGGGGGTCTTGGAATGAGCAGTTCTTC.

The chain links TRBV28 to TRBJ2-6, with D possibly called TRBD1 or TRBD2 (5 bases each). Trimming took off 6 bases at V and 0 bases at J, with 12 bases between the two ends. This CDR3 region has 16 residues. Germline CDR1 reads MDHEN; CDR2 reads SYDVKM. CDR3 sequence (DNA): TGTGCCAGCAGCCTAGCAGACAGCTCTGGGGCCAACGTCCTGACTTTC. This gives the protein CASSLADSSGANVLTF.

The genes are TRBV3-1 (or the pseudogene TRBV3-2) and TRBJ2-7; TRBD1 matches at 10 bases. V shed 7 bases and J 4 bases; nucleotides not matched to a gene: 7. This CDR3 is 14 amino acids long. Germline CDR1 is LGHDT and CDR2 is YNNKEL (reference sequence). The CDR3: CASNRGTGVYEQYF. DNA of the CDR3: TGTGCCAGCAACCGGGGGACAGGGGTGTACGAGCAGTACTTC.

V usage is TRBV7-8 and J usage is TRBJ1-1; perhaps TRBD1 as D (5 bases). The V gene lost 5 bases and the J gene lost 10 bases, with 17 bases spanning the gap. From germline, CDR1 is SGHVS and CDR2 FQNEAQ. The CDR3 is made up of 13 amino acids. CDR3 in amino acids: CASSPGWSQGAFF. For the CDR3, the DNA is TGTGCCAGCAGCCCCGGCTGGTCCCAGGGAGCTTTCTTT.

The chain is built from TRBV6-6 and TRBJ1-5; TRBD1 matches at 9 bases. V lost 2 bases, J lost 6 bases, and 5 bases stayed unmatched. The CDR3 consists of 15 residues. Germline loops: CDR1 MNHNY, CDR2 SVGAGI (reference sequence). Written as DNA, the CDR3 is TGTGCCAGCAGTTACGAGACAGGGGGATCTCAGCCCCAGCATTTT. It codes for CASSYETGGSQPQHF.

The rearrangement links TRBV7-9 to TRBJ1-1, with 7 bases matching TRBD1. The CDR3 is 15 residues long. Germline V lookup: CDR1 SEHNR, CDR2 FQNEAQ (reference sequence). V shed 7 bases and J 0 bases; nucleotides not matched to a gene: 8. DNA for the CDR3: TGTGCCAGCACCGCACAGGGGACTCTGAACACTGAAGCTTTCTTT. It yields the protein CASTAQGTLNTEAFF.

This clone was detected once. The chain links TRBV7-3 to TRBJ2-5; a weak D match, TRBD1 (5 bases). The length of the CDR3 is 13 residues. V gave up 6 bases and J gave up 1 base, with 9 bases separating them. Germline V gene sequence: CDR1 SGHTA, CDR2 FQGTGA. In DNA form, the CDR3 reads TGTGCCAGCAGTTTGGGGCCCCAAGAGACCCAGTACTTC. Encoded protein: CASSLGPQETQYF.

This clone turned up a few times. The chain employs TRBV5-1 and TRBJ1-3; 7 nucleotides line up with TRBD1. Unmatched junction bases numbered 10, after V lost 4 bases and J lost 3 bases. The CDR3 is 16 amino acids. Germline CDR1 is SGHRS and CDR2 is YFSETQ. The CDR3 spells CASSLVGTEYGNTIYF. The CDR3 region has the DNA TGCGCCAGCAGCCTCGTTGGGACAGAATATGGAAACACCATATATTTT.

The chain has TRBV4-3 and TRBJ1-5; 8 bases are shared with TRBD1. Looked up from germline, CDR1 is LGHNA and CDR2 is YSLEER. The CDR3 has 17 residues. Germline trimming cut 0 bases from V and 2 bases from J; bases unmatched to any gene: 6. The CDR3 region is CASSQEPPGQGNQPQHF. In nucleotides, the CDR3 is TGCGCCAGCAGCCAAGAGCCACCGGGACAGGGCAATCAGCCCCAGCATTTT.

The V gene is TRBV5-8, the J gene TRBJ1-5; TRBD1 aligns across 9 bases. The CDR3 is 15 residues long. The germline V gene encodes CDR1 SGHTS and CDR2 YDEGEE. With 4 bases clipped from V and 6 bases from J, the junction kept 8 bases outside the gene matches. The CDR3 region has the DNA TGTGCCAGCAGCCCCCGGGACAGGGACAGTCAGCCCCAGCATTTT. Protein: CASSPRDRDSQPQHF.

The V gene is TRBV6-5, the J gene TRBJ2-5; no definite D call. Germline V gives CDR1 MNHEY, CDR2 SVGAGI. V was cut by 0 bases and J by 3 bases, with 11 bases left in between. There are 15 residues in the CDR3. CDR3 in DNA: TGTGCCAGCAGTTACTCTACACCGGCGAAAGAGACCCAGTACTTC. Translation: CASSYSTPAKETQYF.

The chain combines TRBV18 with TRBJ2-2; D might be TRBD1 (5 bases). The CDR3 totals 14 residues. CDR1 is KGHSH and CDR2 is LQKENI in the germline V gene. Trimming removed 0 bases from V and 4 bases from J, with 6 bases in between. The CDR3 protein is CASSPPRGTGELFF. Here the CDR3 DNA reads TGTGCCAGCTCACCACCTAGGGGCACCGGGGAGCTGTTTTTT.

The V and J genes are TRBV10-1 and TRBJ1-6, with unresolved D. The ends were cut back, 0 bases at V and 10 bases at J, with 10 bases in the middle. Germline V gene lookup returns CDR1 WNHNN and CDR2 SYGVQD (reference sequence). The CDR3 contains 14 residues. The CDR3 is CASSESGRRSPLHF. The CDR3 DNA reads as TGCGCCAGCAGTGAGTCGGGGAGACGATCACCCCTCCACTTT.

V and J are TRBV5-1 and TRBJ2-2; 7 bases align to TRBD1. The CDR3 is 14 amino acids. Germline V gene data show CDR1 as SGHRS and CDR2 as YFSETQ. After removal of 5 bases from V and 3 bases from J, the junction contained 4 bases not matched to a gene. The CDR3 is CASRPTGDTGELFF. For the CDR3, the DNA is TGCGCCAGCAGACCAACAGGGGACACCGGGGAGCTGTTTTTT. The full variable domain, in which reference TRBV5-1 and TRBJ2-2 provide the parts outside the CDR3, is KAGVTQTPRYLIKTRGQQVTLSCSPISGHRSVSWYQQTPGQGLQFLFEYFSETQRNKGNFPGRFSGRQFSNSRSEMNVSTLELGDSALYLCASRPTGDTGELFFGEGSRLTVL.

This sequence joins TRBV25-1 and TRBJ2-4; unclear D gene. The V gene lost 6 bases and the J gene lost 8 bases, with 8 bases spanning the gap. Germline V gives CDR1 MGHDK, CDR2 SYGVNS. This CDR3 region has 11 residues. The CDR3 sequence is CASRAFDIQYF. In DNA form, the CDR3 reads TGTGCCAGCAGGGCATTTGACATTCAGTACTTC.

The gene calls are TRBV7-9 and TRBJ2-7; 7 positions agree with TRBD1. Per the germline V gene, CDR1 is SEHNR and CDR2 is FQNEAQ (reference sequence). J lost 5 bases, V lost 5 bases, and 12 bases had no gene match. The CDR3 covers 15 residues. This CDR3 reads CASSVVGQDPNEQYF. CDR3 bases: TGTGCCAGCAGCGTCGTCGGACAGGACCCTAACGAGCAGTACTTC. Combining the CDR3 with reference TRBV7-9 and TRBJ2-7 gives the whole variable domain DTGVSQNPRHKITKRGQNVTFRCDPISEHNRLYWYRQTLGQGPEFLTYFQNEAQLEKSRLLSDRFSAERPKGSFSTLEIQRTEQGDSAMYLCASSVVGQDPNEQYFGPGTRLTVT.

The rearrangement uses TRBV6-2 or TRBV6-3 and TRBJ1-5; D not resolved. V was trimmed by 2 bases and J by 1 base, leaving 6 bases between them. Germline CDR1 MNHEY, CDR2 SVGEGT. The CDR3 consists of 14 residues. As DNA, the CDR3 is TGTGCCAGCAGTTACACGGCCAGCAATCAGCCCCAGCATTTT. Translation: CASSYTASNQPQHF.

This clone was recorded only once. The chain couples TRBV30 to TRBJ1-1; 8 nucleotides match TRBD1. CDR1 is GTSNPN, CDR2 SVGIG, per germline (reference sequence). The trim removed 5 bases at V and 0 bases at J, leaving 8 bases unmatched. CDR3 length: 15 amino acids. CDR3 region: CAWGRQGIMNTEAFF. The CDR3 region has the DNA TGTGCCTGGGGAAGACAGGGGATCATGAACACTGAAGCTTTCTTT.

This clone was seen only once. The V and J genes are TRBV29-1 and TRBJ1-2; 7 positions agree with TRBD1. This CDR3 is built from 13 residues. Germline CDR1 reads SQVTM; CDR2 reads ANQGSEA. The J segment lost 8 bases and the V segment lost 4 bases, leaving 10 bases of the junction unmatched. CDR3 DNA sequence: TGCAGCGTTGTTGTAGGGGGCTCGGAGGGCTACACCTTC. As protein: CSVVVGGSEGYTF.